These 10 T cell receptor beta chains share one sample of origin, sequenced in a study of shared clonotypes between healthy human individuals. Clones were sequenced by immunoSEQ multiplex PCR, and TCRdb holds only the in-frame ones, with some missing. The sample holds some 1 million clones, about 70% seen once. Material: memory CD4+ T cells sorted from blood. Subset meaning: CD45RA-negative fraction. These receptors all stem from a man aged 18 to 29 in good health.

The CDR3 nucleotides read TGCGCCAGCACATCTGGACAGAACACTGAAGCTTTCTTT. Protein: CASTSGQNTEAFF. V is TRBV5-1 and J is TRBJ1-1, with a weak D call TRBD1 (5 bases). Germline V gives CDR1 SGHRS, CDR2 YFSETQ. The CDR3 is made up of 13 amino acids. The V end was cut by 6 bases, the J end by 1 base, with 10 bases between.

This clone was recorded once. This chain uses TRBV18 with TRBJ1-2; 8 nucleotides align to TRBD1. Germline values: CDR1 KGHSH, CDR2 LQKENI. V lost 3 bases and J lost 6; bases outside the gene matches: 3. The CDR3 is made up of 13 amino acids. The CDR3 is CASSPQGANGYTF. DNA of the CDR3: TGTGCCAGCTCACCCCAGGGGGCGAATGGCTACACCTTC. The full variable domain, rest sourced from reference TRBV18 and TRBJ1-2, is NAGVMQNPRHLVRRRGQEARLRCSPMKGHSHVYWYRQLPEEGLKFMVYLQKENIIDESGMPKERFSAEFPKEGPSILRIQQVVRGDSAAYFCASSPQGANGYTFGSGTRLTVV.

The rearrangement links TRBV6-5 to TRBJ2-7; D might be TRBD2 (6 bases). The CDR3 loop spans 13 amino acids. The germline V gene encodes CDR1 MNHEY and CDR2 SVGAGI. Trimming pared 4 bases from V and 4 bases from J, leaving 11 bases between. The DNA of the CDR3 is TGTGCCAGCAGTTCCAGCGGGCGTTACGAGCAGTACTTC. This encodes CASSSSGRYEQYF.

At least ten counts were recorded for this clone. V and J are TRBV6-5 and TRBJ2-5; TRBD2 agrees at 9 bases. The V segment lost 5 bases and the J segment 2 bases; nucleotides outside the gene matches: 6. Germline CDR1 MNHEY, CDR2 SVGAGI. The CDR3 spans 15 residues. The CDR3 sequence is CASSNWLAGQETQYF. In DNA, the CDR3 is TGTGCCAGCAGTAACTGGCTAGCGGGGCAAGAGACCCAGTACTTC.

The chain has TRBV5-8 and TRBJ2-2, with D possibly being TRBD1 (6 bases). The CDR3 spans 18 residues. The V end lost 1 base, the J end lost 0 bases, and 16 bases lay between the germline ends. Germline assignment: CDR1 SGHTS and CDR2 YDEGEE. The CDR3 bases are TGTGCCAGCAGCTTGAGATGGGCAGGGGTGGCGAACACCGGGGAGCTGTTTTTT. This translates into CASSLRWAGVANTGELFF.

This clone was seen a few times. The sample holds other DNA sequences that translate to the same CDR3. The chain couples TRBV5-1 to TRBJ2-1; TRBD2 matches 10 bases. Germline lookup yields CDR1 SGHRS and CDR2 YFSETQ. CDR3 length: 15 amino acids. V was clipped by 3 bases and J by 4 bases; unmatched bases: 4. Here the CDR3 reads CASSSGTSVYNEQFF. DNA of the CDR3: TGCGCCAGCAGCTCAGGGACTAGCGTTTACAATGAGCAGTTCTTC.

This chain uses TRBV30 with TRBJ2-1; D possibly corresponds to TRBD2 (6 bases). This CDR3 is 15 amino acids long. The germline gives CDR1 GTSNPN, CDR2 SVGIG (reference sequence). Trimming pared 3 bases from V and 0 bases from J, leaving 12 bases between. The CDR3 reads CAWRGDSFSYNEQFF. In nucleotides, the CDR3 is TGTGCCTGGAGGGGGGACTCTTTCTCCTACAATGAGCAGTTCTTC.

The chain carries TRBV2 and TRBJ2-7, with D tentatively TRBD1 or TRBD2 (5 bases each). There are 15 residues in the CDR3. Trimming pared 6 bases from V and 0 bases from J, leaving 15 bases between. Looked up from germline, CDR1 is SNHLY and CDR2 is FYNNEI. The CDR3 region is CASRARDVSSYEQYF. The DNA for the CDR3 is TGTGCCAGCAGGGCCCGGGACGTAAGCTCCTACGAGCAGTACTTC.

The chain uses TRBV19 and TRBJ2-7; 10 positions agree with TRBD1. This CDR3 has 15 amino acids. Unmatched junction bases numbered 4, after V lost 3 bases and J lost 2 bases. In germline, CDR1 is LNHDA, CDR2 SQIVND (reference sequence). The CDR3 here is CASSMTGTGAYEQYF. The CDR3 bases are TGTGCCAGTAGTATGACCGGGACAGGGGCCTACGAGCAGTACTTC.

This rearrangement joins TRBV9 to TRBJ2-5; 9 bases agree with TRBD1. The trim removed 2 bases at V and 4 bases at J, leaving 6 bases unmatched. CDR1 and CDR2 from the germline V gene are SGDLS and YYNGEE. CDR3 length: 15 amino acids. The CDR3: CASSVNRGRGETQYF. As DNA, the CDR3 is TGTGCCAGCAGCGTGAACAGGGGGCGGGGAGAGACCCAGTACTTC.